This T cell receptor (beta chain) was found in a study of beta chain features in type 1 diabetes. About the study: Patient and healthy donor groups were alike in age, gender and cell yields.

The V and J ends lost 3 bases and 5 bases respectively, with 10 bases between them. CDR1 and CDR2 (germline): SEHNR, FQNEAQ (reference sequence). The CDR3 covers 13 residues. Of the isolated RNA, all was reverse transcribed, and so the sequenced material was expressed TCRB transcripts. The repertoire was sequenced with immunoSEQ multiplex PCR; TCRdb's copy has only in-frame clones and lacks some. Here the sample spans more than 20,000 clones, about 52% being singletons. The study's findings and limits: All four CD4+ subsets of Type 1 diabetes patients contained TCRB CDR3s that were moderately but significantly shorter.

With respect to this clone: Its antigen is still unknown.

The chain couples TRBV7-9 to TRBJ2-5, with D hard to call. The sequence derives from a man aged 25 to 40 with type 1 diabetes. Sequencing used stem cell memory CD4+ T cells from blood. The CDR3 nucleotides read TGTGCCAGCAGCTTGCCCTTCGGGGAGACCCAGTACTTC. Its protein is CASSLPFGETQYF.